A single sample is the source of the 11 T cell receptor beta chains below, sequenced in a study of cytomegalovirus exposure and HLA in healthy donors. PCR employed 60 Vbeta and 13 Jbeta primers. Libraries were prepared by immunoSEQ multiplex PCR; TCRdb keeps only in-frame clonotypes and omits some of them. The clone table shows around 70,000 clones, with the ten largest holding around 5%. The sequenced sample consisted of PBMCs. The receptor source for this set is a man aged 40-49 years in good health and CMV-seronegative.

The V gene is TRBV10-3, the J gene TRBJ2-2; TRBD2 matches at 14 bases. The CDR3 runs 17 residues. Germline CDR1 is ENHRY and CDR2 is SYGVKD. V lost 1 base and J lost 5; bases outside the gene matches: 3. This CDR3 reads CAISEWGLAGVTGELFF. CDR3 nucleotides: TGTGCCATCAGTGAGTGGGGACTAGCGGGAGTGACCGGGGAGCTGTTTTTT.

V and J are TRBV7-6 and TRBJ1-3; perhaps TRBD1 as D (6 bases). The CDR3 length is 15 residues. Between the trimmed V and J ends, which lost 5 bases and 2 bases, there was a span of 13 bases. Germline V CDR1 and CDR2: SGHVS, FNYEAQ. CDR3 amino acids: CASSRTDSTGNTIYF. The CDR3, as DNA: TGTGCCAGCAGCCGTACGGACAGTACTGGAAACACCATATATTTT. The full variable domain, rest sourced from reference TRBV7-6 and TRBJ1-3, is GAGVSQSPRYKVTKRGQDVALRCDPISGHVSLYWYRQALGQGPEFLTYFNYEAQQDKSGLPNDRFSAERPEGSISTLTIQRTEQRDSAMYRCASSRTDSTGNTIYFGEGSWLTVV.

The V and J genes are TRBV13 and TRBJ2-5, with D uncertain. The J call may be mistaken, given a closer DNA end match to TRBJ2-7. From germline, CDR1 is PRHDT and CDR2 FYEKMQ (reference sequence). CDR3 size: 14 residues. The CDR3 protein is CASSLVQASYEQYF. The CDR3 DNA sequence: TGTGCCAGCAGCTTAGTCCAGGCCTCCTACGAGCAGTACTTC.

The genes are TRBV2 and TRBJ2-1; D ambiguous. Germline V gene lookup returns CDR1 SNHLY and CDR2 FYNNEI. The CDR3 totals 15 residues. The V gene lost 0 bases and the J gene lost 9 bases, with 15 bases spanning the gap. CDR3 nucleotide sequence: TGTGCCAGCAGTGAAGCGCGCCAGGTGACCGGTGAGCAGTTCTTC. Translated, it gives CASSEARQVTGEQFF.

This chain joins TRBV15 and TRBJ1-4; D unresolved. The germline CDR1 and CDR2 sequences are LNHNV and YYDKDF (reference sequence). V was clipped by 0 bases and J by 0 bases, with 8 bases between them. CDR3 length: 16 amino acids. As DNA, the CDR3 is TGTGCCACCAGCAGAGATCTGACAACAACTAATGAAAAACTGTTTTTT. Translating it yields CATSRDLTTTNEKLFF.

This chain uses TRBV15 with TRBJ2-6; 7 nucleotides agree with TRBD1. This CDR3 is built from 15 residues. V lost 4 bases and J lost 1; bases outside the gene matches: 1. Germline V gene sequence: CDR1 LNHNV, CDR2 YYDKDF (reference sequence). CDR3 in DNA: TGTGCCACCAGCATGACAGGGTCTGGGGCCAACGTCCTGACTTTC. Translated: CATSMTGSGANVLTF.

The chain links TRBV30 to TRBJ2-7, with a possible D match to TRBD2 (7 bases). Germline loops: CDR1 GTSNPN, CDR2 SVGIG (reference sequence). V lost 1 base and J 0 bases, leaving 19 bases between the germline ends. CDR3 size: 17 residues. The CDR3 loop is CAWSAGGGARSSYEQYF. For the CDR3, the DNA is TGTGCCTGGAGTGCGGGTGGGGGGGCCCGGAGCTCCTACGAGCAGTACTTC.

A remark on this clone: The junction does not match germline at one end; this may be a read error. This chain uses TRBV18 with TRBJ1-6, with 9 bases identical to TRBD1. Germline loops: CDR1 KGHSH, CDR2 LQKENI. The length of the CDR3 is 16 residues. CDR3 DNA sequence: TGTGCCAGCTCGCCACAGGGGGGGACAGGGAATTCACCCCTCCACTTT. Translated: CASSPQGGTGNSPLHF.

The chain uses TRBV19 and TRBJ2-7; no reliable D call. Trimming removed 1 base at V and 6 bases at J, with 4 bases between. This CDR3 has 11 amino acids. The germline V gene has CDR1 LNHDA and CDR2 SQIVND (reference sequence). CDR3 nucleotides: TGTGCCAGTAGTATAGGAGCCGAGCAGTACTTC. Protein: CASSIGAEQYF.

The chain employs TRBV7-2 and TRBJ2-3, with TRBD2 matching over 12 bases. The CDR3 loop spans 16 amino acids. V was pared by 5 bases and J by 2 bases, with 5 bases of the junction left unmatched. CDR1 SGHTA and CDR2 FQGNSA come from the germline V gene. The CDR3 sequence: CASSDRLAGATDTQYF. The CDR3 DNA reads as TGTGCCAGCAGCGACAGACTAGCGGGGGCCACAGATACGCAGTATTTT.

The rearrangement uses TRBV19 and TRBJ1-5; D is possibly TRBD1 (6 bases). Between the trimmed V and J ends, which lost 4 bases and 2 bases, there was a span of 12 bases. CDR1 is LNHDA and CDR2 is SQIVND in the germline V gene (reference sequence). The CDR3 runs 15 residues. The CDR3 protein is CASSKQGVGNQPQHF. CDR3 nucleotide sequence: TGTGCCAGTAGTAAACAGGGAGTCGGCAATCAGCCCCAGCATTTT.